The 21 T cell receptor beta chains below all came from one sample that was sequenced in a study of cytomegalovirus exposure and HLA in healthy donors (dated by TCRdb to between 2016 and 2019). The library was built by means of the immunoSEQ multiplex PCR assay. A mixture of 60 forward primers for TCR Vbeta segments and 13 reverse primers for TCR Jbeta segments was used in the multiplex PCR. TCRdb carries this immuneACCESS record with in-frame sequences only. Its versions omit some clonotypes, under half of them owing to an unresolved V gene in the studies checked, with the rest unexplained. The sample table holds about 210,000 clones, of which 82% were seen once. Clones ranked in the top ten supply roughly 6% of the sample. Input material: PBMCs. The receptors here all came from a man aged 35 to 55 in good health and CMV-seropositive.

The chain employs TRBV6-5 and TRBJ2-7; D gene unclear. Germline CDR1 MNHEY, CDR2 SVGAGI. The CDR3 runs to 13 residues. Trimming cost V 4 bases and J 7 bases, with 14 bases left between them. CDR3 nucleotide sequence: TGTGCCAGCAGTTTGGAACTCGCCAAGGAGCAGTACGTC. Its translation: CASSLELAKEQYV.

This clone was counted a few times. The chain has TRBV25-1 and TRBJ1-1; D call uncertain. The ends were cut back, 1 base at V and 4 bases at J, with 13 bases in the middle. The CDR3 is 15 amino acids. Germline CDR1 and CDR2: MGHDK and SYGVNS. CDR3 bases: TGTGCCAGCAGTGAATCGGGAGGGTTCAGCACTGAAGCTTTCTTT. Residues: CASSESGGFSTEAFF.

The chain carries TRBV30 and TRBJ1-5, with TRBD1 as a possible D gene (5 bases). Deletions cut 0 bases from V and 7 bases from J, with 10 bases between. Germline V gene data show CDR1 as GTSNPN and CDR2 as SVGIG (reference sequence). CDR3 length: 13 amino acids. In DNA, the CDR3 is TGTGCCTGGAGTGTTTCCGGGGGACAGCCCCAGCATTTT. Translation: CAWSVSGGQPQHF. Full variable domain (missing parts from reference TRBV30 and TRBJ1-5): SQTIHQWPATLVQPVGSPLSLECTVEGTSNPNLYWYRQAAGRGLQLLFYSVGIGQISSEVPQNLSASRPQDRQFILSSKKLLLSDSGFYLCAWSVSGGQPQHFGDGTRLSIL.

This chain joins TRBV6-1 and TRBJ2-7, with D possibly matching TRBD1 (5 bases). This CDR3 comprises 13 residues. CDR1 and CDR2 (germline): MNHNS, SASEGT. V was trimmed by 6 bases and J by 0 bases, leaving 9 bases between them. CDR3 amino acids: CASSRQFSYEQYV. CDR3 DNA sequence: TGTGCCAGCAGCAGACAGTTCTCCTACGAGCAGTACGTC.

The chain links TRBV6-5 to TRBJ2-1; D is unresolved. The ends were cut back, 5 bases at V and 6 bases at J, with 8 bases in the middle. Germline V gene data show CDR1 as MNHEY and CDR2 as SVGAGI. There are 12 residues in the CDR3. CDR3 amino acids: CASSAATNEQFF. The CDR3 coding sequence is TGTGCCAGCAGTGCCGCTACCAATGAGCAGTTCTTC.

This chain uses TRBV27 with TRBJ2-5; 12 nucleotides match TRBD1. The junction had 6 bases not matched to a gene; V was cut back by 6 bases and J by 4 bases. The CDR3 is 15 residues long. The germline V gene has CDR1 MNHEY and CDR2 SMNVEV (reference sequence). The CDR3 sequence: CASRGGQGARETQYF. CDR3 DNA sequence: TGTGCCAGCAGGGGGGGACAGGGGGCCCGAGAGACCCAGTACTTC.

The V gene is TRBV30, the J gene TRBJ2-7; possibly TRBD1 for D (5 bases). The V and J ends lost 4 bases and 1 base respectively, with 17 bases between them. The CDR3 is 15 amino acids. Per germline, CDR1 GTSNPN and CDR2 SVGIG (reference sequence). CDR3 protein: CAWTRGRALSYEQYF. Written as DNA, the CDR3 is TGTGCCTGGACCCGAGGCAGGGCGCTTTCCTACGAGCAGTACTTC.

The J gene is TRBJ2-4, the V gene TRBV19; 9 bases map to TRBD2. V was pared by 3 bases and J by 16 bases, with 16 bases of the junction left unmatched. The CDR3 has 15 amino acids. CDR1 LNHDA and CDR2 SQIVND come from the germline V gene (reference sequence). CDR3 sequence reads: CASSISSLTGTSFYF. CDR3 in DNA: TGTGCCAGTAGTATTTCTTCGTTGACCGGGACTAGCTTCTACTTC.

The V call is TRBV11-3, the J call TRBJ2-3; 8 positions agree with TRBD2. The CDR3 spans 14 residues. CDR1 and CDR2 from the germline V gene are SGHNT and YENEEA. V lost 4 bases to trimming and J lost 2 bases; unmatched junction nucleotides: 2. The CDR3 DNA follows: TGTGCCAGCAGCTATAGCGGGACCACAGATACGCAGTATTTT. Protein product: CASSYSGTTDTQYF.

The chain has TRBV19 and TRBJ2-7, with TRBD2 matching 8 bases. CDR3 size: 13 residues. The V and J ends lost 6 bases and 3 bases, in that order; junction bases with no gene match: 4. Germline V gene sequence: CDR1 LNHDA, CDR2 SQIVND (reference sequence). The CDR3 DNA is TGTGCCAGTAGCCCGGGAGGGTACTACGAGCAGTACTTC. The encoded protein is CASSPGGYYEQYF.

As for this clone: Other DNA sequences in the sample encode the same CDR3. The chain carries TRBV27 and TRBJ1-2; TRBD1 matches at 7 bases. Germline V gene sequence: CDR1 MNHEY, CDR2 SMNVEV (reference sequence). The length of the CDR3 is 14 residues. V dropped 0 bases and J dropped 5; count of bases not matched to a gene: 3. As DNA, the CDR3 is TGTGCCAGCAGTTTATCAGGGGGCGGGTATGGCTACACCTTC. Amino acid sequence: CASSLSGGGYGYTF.

This chain connects TRBV6-5 to TRBJ2-1; a possible D gene is TRBD2 (5 bases). Germline lookup yields CDR1 MNHEY and CDR2 SVGAGI. The CDR3 covers 14 residues. Trimming removed 6 bases at V and 4 bases at J, with 13 bases between. In DNA form, the CDR3 reads TGTGCCAGCAGATCTAGCTATCAATACAATGAGCAGTTCTTC. As protein: CASRSSYQYNEQFF.

This chain joins TRBV4-1 and TRBJ1-2, with D maybe TRBD1 (5 bases). Deletions cut 4 bases from V and 5 bases from J, with 20 bases between. The CDR3 contains 16 residues. The germline V gene encodes CDR1 MGHRA and CDR2 YSYEKL. The CDR3 coding sequence is TGCGCCAGCAGCCCAGAGGACACGACTCCCTCTTATGGCTACACCTTC. Translated, it gives CASSPEDTTPSYGYTF.

The chain employs TRBV6-5 and TRBJ2-2; unclear D gene. Germline V gives CDR1 MNHEY, CDR2 SVGAGI. This CDR3 comprises 14 residues. V lost 0 bases and J lost 5, with 7 bases in between. Written as DNA, the CDR3 is TGTGCCAGCAGTTACTCGAAAGCAACCGGGGAGCTGTTTTTT. Its protein is CASSYSKATGELFF.

The gene calls are TRBV29-1 and TRBJ2-1; unclear D gene. Germline assignment: CDR1 SQVTM and CDR2 ANQGSEA. CDR3 length: 11 residues. V was clipped by 4 bases and J by 7 bases, with 8 bases between them. CDR3 residues: CSVGAVNEQFF. As DNA, the CDR3 is TGCAGCGTTGGTGCGGTGAATGAGCAGTTCTTC.

The genes are TRBV5-4 and TRBJ2-1; 7 bases line up with TRBD1. Germline lookup yields CDR1 SGHNT and CDR2 YYREEE (reference sequence). Losses at the gene ends were 4 bases for V and 6 bases for J; bases not matched to a gene: 10. CDR3 length equals 15 residues. The CDR3: CASSKGPGQTNEQFF. The CDR3 nucleotides are TGTGCCAGCAGCAAGGGGCCGGGACAGACCAATGAGCAGTTCTTC. Full variable domain (rest looked up from reference TRBV5-4 and TRBJ2-1): ETGVTQSPTHLIKTRGQQVTLRCSSQSGHNTVSWYQQALGQGPQFIFQYYREEENGRGNFPPRFSGLQFPNYSSELNVNALELDDSALYLCASSKGPGQTNEQFFGPGTRLTVL.

This sequence joins TRBV6-5 and TRBJ2-2; no reliable D call. Germline CDR1 and CDR2: MNHEY and SVGAGI. Trimming took 6 bases from V and 5 from J, leaving 7 bases between them. This CDR3 contains 12 residues. The CDR3 is CASSYSTGELFF. CDR3 in DNA: TGTGCCAGCAGCTATTCGACCGGGGAGCTGTTTTTT.

The genes are TRBV30 and TRBJ1-1; TRBD1 aligns across 7 bases. The V gene end was trimmed by 4 bases and the J gene end by 4 bases; junction bases not matched to a gene: 9. Per germline, CDR1 GTSNPN and CDR2 SVGIG (reference sequence). The CDR3 consists of 14 residues. The DNA for the CDR3 is TGTGCCTGGAAAAGTCCGACAGGGATCACTGAAGCTTTCTTT. Translation: CAWKSPTGITEAFF.

Regarding this clone: An end of the junction differs from the germline gene, which may be a read error. CDR3 coding DNA: TGTGCCACCAGCAGAGATATCAACAGCAATCAGTCCCAGCATTTT. Translating gives CATSRDINSNQSQHF. This chain joins TRBV15 and TRBJ1-5; D is undetermined. The CDR3 contains 15 residues. Germline CDR1 and CDR2: LNHNV and YYDKDF (reference sequence).

The chain uses TRBV7-9 and TRBJ1-2; 10 positions agree with TRBD1. V trimming: 6 bases; J trimming: 4 bases; junction bases outside the gene matches: 5. Germline values: CDR1 SEHNR, CDR2 FQNEAQ (reference sequence). The CDR3 is made up of 14 amino acids. CDR3 protein: CASSSTGGFYGYTF. The CDR3 DNA is TGTGCCAGCAGTTCGACAGGGGGCTTCTATGGCTACACCTTC.

This chain joins TRBV5-1 and TRBJ2-7, with 7 bases matching TRBD1. This CDR3 region has 15 residues. CDR1 and CDR2 (germline): SGHRS, YFSETQ. V was clipped by 0 bases and J by 2 bases; unmatched bases: 5. The CDR3 bases are TGCGCCAGCAGCTTGGCCCCCACAGGGGCCTACGAGCAGTACGTC. Residues: CASSLAPTGAYEQYV.